This is a list of T cell receptor beta chains from one sample in a study of blood T cell repertoires in COVID-19. Libraries were prepared by immunoSEQ multiplex PCR; TCRdb keeps only in-frame clonotypes and omits some of them. The sample lists fewer than 200,000 clones, about 80% seen once, with around 6.9% in the top ten. The sequenced sample was peripheral blood. The receptors were gathered from a man in his sixties with acute or convalescent COVID-19. Both conserved end residues are part of each CDR3. The order of the fields is D gene, clone size, J gene, V gene, CDR3 DNA, CDR3 protein. The D gene is left open where the match is weak. Size is stated for part of the rows, as once, few or many counts, or as a class when the clone is expanded.

TRBD1	-	TRBJ2-5	TRBV15	TGTGCCACCAGCAGAGGGGACAGGGGAAAAGAGACCCAGTACTTC	CATSRGDRGKETQYF
TRBD2	few	TRBJ2-2	TRBV5-1	TGCGCCAGCAGCCTTAGCGGGAGGGCCACCGGGGAGCTGTTTTTT	CASSLSGRATGELFF
-	once	TRBJ2-3	TRBV30	TGTGCCTGGAGTACTAAGGGCACAGATACGCAGTATTTT	CAWSTKGTDTQYF
-	-	TRBJ1-4	TRBV5-6	TGTGCCAGCAACATGGGGTGGGGGCGGAACGAAAAACTGTTTTTT	CASNMGWGRNEKLFF
TRBD1	-	TRBJ1-1	TRBV2	TGTGCCAGCAGTGTTGACAGGGGTGGCACTGAAGCTTTCTTT	CASSVDRGGTEAFF
-	-	TRBJ1-5	TRBV28	TGTGCCAGCAGTTTATCCACCCGGGGTAGGGATCAGCCCCAGCATTTT	CASSLSTRGRDQPQHF
-	-	TRBJ2-7	TRBV6-6	TGTGCCAGCAGTTACTCTGCGGGCTCGAGCTCCTACGAGCAGTACTTC	CASSYSAGSSSYEQYF
TRBD2	-	TRBJ2-5	TRBV7-2	TGTGCCAGCAGCCTCCCCAGGGGCACTAGCGGGGGAAAAGAGACCCAGTACTTC	CASSLPRGTSGGKETQYF
-	once	TRBJ2-4	TRBV2	TGTGCCAGCAGTGAAAGCGACATTCAGTACTTC	CASSESDIQYF
-	-	TRBJ1-1	TRBV6-1	TGTGCCAGCAGTGAAGGGGGGGGGCGGACTGAAGCTTTCTTT	CASSEGGGRTEAFF
-	-	TRBJ2-7	TRBV2	TGTGCCAGCAGTGCGTACGAGCAGTACTTC	CASSAYEQYF
TRBD2	-	TRBJ2-1	TRBV4-2	TGTGCCAGCAGCCAAGTCTCCCTAGCGGGGACAGTACATGAGCAGTTCTTC	CASSQVSLAGTVHEQFF
TRBD1	-	TRBJ1-6	TRBV19	TGTGCCAGTGCGGACAGGGACCGAACGCTTCAACCTTATTCACCCCTCCACTTT	CASADRDRTLQPYSPLHF
-	-	TRBJ1-1	TRBV6-5	TGTGCCAGCAGTTACGGGCAGGGTAGTATGGACACTGAAGCTTTCTTT	CASSYGQGSMDTEAFF
TRBD1	-	TRBJ1-5	TRBV20-1	TGCAGTGTTAGACAGGGGGCGCGGTTCCATTTT	CSVRQGARFHF
TRBD2	-	TRBJ2-3	TRBV19	TGTGCCAGTAAGGAGCGGGATAGGGGAGATACGCAGTATTTT	CASKERDRGDTQYF
-	-	TRBJ2-7	TRBV24-1	TGTGCCACCAGTGATTTGAGTGGGGGCGACGAGCAGTACTTC	CATSDLSGGDEQYF
-	-	TRBJ1-5	TRBV2	TGTGCCAGCAGCGGGGAGAGAAATCAGCCCCAGCATTTT	CASSGERNQPQHF
TRBD1	-	TRBJ1-3	TRBV11-2	TGTGCCAGCAGCGCGTGGACAGGGGGCGCTGATGGAAACACCATATATTTT	CASSAWTGGADGNTIYF
TRBD2	-	TRBJ2-7	TRBV6-5	TGTGCCAGCACCTTAGCGGGGGGGCCCGCCGAGCAGTACTTC	CASTLAGGPAEQYF
-	-	TRBJ1-5	TRBV3-1/TRBV3-2	TGTGCCAGCAGCCAGGTGAGGCCCCAGCATTTT	CASSQVRPQHF
-	once	TRBJ1-1	TRBV27	TGTGCCAGCTCTTTAAGGGTGGGAGGAAGCACTGAAGCTTTCTTT	CASSLRVGGSTEAFF
TRBD2	-	TRBJ2-1	TRBV2	TGTGCCAGCAAAAGGCAGCGGGGCTCCTACAATGAGCAGTTCTTC	CASKRQRGSYNEQFF
-	-	TRBJ2-1	TRBV11-2	TGTGCCAGCAGCTTAAACAGTTACAATGAGCAGTTCTTC	CASSLNSYNEQFF
-	-	TRBJ1-5	TRBV27	TGTGCCAGCATGCCGGGAGGGAGCAATCAGCCCCAGCATTTT	CASMPGGSNQPQHF
TRBD2	-	TRBJ2-1	TRBV6-4	TGTGCCAGCAGTGAAGGAGCGGGAGGACACAATGAGCAGTTCTTC	CASSEGAGGHNEQFF
TRBD2	-	TRBJ2-2	TRBV3-1/TRBV3-2	TGTGCCAGCAGCCAACATAGCGGGGTCAACACCGGGGAGCTGTTTTTT	CASSQHSGVNTGELFF
TRBD1	-	TRBJ1-4	TRBV6-5	TGTGCCAGCAGCCACCGGGACAGGGAGAAGGAAAAACTGTTTTTT	CASSHRDREKEKLFF
TRBD2	once	TRBJ2-3	TRBV5-1	TGCGCCAGCAGCCCAGGGACTAGCGGGAGTTCAGATACGCAGTATTTT	CASSPGTSGSSDTQYF
TRBD1	-	TRBJ2-6	TRBV24-1	TGTGCCACCACCCTAGACAGGGGTTCACACGGGGCCAACGTCCTGACTTTC	CATTLDRGSHGANVLTF
TRBD1	-	TRBJ1-1	TRBV13	TGTGCCAGCAGCTCAGGACAGGTGAACACTGAAGCTTTCTTT	CASSSGQVNTEAFF
-	many	TRBJ1-3	TRBV7-8	TGTGCCAGCAGCTTAGCGCCAACAGGCCTGTATGGAAACACCATATATTTT	CASSLAPTGLYGNTIYF
-	-	TRBJ2-1	TRBV20-1	TGCAGTGTCGGCTACAATGAGCAGTTCTTC	CSVGYNEQFF
-	-	TRBJ1-6	TRBV19	TGTGCCAGTATGCAGGGTAATCCACCCCTCCACTTT	CASMQGNPPLHF
TRBD1	-	TRBJ1-1	TRBV2	TGTGCCAGCAGTCGACAGGGTGGGAACACTGAAGCTTTCTTT	CASSRQGGNTEAFF
-	-	TRBJ1-6	TRBV28	TGTGCCAGCAGTTACGAGGTACCCCTCCACTTT	CASSYEVPLHF
TRBD2	-	TRBJ2-7	TRBV28	TGTGCCAGCAGTTTTGGGCTAGCGGCACCCTACGAGCAGTACTTC	CASSFGLAAPYEQYF
TRBD2	-	TRBJ2-7	TRBV30	TGTGCCTGGAGTGTCTACGGACTAGCGGGATATACCTACGAGCAGTACTTC	CAWSVYGLAGYTYEQYF
-	once	TRBJ2-7	TRBV12-3/TRBV12-4	TGTGCCAGCAGTCCCGGGAATATATACGAGCAGTACTTC	CASSPGNIYEQYF
-	-	TRBJ2-2	TRBV5-1	TGCGCCAGCAGCTTGGTTCCGGACACCGGGGAGCTGTTTTTT	CASSLVPDTGELFF
TRBD1	once	TRBJ1-5	TRBV15	TGTGCCACCAGCAGGGAGAACCCAGGGGGCCAGCCCCAGCATTTT	CATSRENPGGQPQHF
-	-	TRBJ1-6	TRBV5-8	TGTGCCAGCAGCTTTGGGTCCCTACACAGGTTCCTCCACTTT	CASSFGSLHRFLHF
TRBD2	-	TRBJ2-3	TRBV7-2	TGTGCCAGCAGCTACCTAGCGGGGGGGTGGCCAGATACGCAGTATTTT	CASSYLAGGWPDTQYF
TRBD2	many	TRBJ2-2	TRBV4-1	TGCGCCAGCAGCCGTAGGGGAGGGACCGGGGAGCTGTTTTTT	CASSRRGGTGELFF
TRBD2	once	TRBJ2-1	TRBV7-9	TGTGCCAGCAGCACAGGGACTAGCGGGAGTAATGAGCAGTTCTTC	CASSTGTSGSNEQFF
-	-	TRBJ1-1	TRBV11-2	TGTGCCAGCAGCTTAATGGCAGTCACTGAAGCTTTCTTT	CASSLMAVTEAFF
-	once	TRBJ2-6	TRBV5-4	TGTGCCAGCAGCTTGGCCGGAGGGGGCGCCCGCTCTGGGGCCAACGTCCTGACTTTC	CASSLAGGGARSGANVLTF
-	-	TRBJ1-5	TRBV4-1	TGCGCCAGCAGCCAGGTTTCAGATCAGCCCCAGCATTTT	CASSQVSDQPQHF